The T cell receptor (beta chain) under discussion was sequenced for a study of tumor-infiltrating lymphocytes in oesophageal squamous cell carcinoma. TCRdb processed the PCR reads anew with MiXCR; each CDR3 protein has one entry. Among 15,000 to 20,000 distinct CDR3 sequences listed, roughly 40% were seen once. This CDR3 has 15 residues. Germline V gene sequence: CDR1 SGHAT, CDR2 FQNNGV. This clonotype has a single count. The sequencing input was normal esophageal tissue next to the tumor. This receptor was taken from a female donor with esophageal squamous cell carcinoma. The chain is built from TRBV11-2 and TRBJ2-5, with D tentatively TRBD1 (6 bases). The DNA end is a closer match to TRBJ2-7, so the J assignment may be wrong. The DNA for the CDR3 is TGTGCCAGCAGCTTAGAGGCAGGGGATACCTACGAGCAGTACTTC. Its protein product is CASSLEAGDTYEQYF.